A selection of T cell receptor beta chains follows, all from one sample in a study of memory CD4+ T cells and cytomegalovirus serostatus. Profiled with immunoSEQ multiplex PCR; TCRdb holds only in-frame clones, not every one. The sample holds tens of thousands of clones, 75% to 85% seen once. Sequences were obtained from memory CD4+ T cells from blood. All receptors derive from an adult in good health and CMV-seronegative. The conserved cysteine and the conserved F or W are not part of the CDR3 here.

j_call,v_call,cdr3_aa
TRBJ1-3,TRBV5-1,ASSLSTGGSGNTIY
TRBJ1-2,TRBV28,ASRRPPDNYGYT
TRBJ1-5,TRBV19,ASSIGGIVSNQPQH
TRBJ2-5,TRBV9,ASSVEGRQETQY
TRBJ1-1,TRBV28,ASSPSGTEAF
TRBJ2-2,TRBV7-9,ASSRQLVGRDTGELF
TRBJ2-1,TRBV7-2,ASSLVSGNNEQF
TRBJ1-1,TRBV28,ASVDRRNTEAF
TRBJ2-3,TRBV11-2,ASSLATGGRYTQY
TRBJ1-3,TRBV2,ASKRGVGGNTIY
TRBJ2-7,TRBV2,ASSRPYEQY
TRBJ1-4,TRBV19,ASSRAPTNEKLF
TRBJ2-5,TRBV2,ASRSGTETQY
TRBJ1-1,TRBV5-1,ASSSRTGRVTEAF
TRBJ1-2,TRBV27,ASSDRRGYGYT
TRBJ2-3,TRBV7-2,ASSKGQGRTDTQY
TRBJ2-1,TRBV11-2,ASSVSGRINNEQF